The T cell receptor (beta chain) under discussion was sequenced for a study of response to subunit inactivated influenza vaccine. This clonotype was detected a few times. Germline V gene data show CDR1 as DFQATT and CDR2 as SNEGSKA (reference sequence). The CDR3 loop spans 14 amino acids. Trimming left V 6 bases short and J 8 bases short, with 17 bases between. In TCRdb, the RT-PCR reads were re-called with MiXCR into one record per CDR3 protein. Among almost 250,000 distinct CDR3 sequences listed, 9% to 15% were seen once. The material sequenced was non-naive T cells sorted from PBMCs, taken around 15 days before vaccination. The sequence derives from a man aged 50 to 60 who received an inactivated influenza vaccine. The chain is built from TRBV20-1 and TRBJ1-6, with a tentative D call TRBD1 (6 bases). CDR3: CSARSGGKHSPLHF. DNA for the CDR3: TGCAGTGCCAGAAGTGGGGGCAAGCATTCACCCCTCCACTTT.